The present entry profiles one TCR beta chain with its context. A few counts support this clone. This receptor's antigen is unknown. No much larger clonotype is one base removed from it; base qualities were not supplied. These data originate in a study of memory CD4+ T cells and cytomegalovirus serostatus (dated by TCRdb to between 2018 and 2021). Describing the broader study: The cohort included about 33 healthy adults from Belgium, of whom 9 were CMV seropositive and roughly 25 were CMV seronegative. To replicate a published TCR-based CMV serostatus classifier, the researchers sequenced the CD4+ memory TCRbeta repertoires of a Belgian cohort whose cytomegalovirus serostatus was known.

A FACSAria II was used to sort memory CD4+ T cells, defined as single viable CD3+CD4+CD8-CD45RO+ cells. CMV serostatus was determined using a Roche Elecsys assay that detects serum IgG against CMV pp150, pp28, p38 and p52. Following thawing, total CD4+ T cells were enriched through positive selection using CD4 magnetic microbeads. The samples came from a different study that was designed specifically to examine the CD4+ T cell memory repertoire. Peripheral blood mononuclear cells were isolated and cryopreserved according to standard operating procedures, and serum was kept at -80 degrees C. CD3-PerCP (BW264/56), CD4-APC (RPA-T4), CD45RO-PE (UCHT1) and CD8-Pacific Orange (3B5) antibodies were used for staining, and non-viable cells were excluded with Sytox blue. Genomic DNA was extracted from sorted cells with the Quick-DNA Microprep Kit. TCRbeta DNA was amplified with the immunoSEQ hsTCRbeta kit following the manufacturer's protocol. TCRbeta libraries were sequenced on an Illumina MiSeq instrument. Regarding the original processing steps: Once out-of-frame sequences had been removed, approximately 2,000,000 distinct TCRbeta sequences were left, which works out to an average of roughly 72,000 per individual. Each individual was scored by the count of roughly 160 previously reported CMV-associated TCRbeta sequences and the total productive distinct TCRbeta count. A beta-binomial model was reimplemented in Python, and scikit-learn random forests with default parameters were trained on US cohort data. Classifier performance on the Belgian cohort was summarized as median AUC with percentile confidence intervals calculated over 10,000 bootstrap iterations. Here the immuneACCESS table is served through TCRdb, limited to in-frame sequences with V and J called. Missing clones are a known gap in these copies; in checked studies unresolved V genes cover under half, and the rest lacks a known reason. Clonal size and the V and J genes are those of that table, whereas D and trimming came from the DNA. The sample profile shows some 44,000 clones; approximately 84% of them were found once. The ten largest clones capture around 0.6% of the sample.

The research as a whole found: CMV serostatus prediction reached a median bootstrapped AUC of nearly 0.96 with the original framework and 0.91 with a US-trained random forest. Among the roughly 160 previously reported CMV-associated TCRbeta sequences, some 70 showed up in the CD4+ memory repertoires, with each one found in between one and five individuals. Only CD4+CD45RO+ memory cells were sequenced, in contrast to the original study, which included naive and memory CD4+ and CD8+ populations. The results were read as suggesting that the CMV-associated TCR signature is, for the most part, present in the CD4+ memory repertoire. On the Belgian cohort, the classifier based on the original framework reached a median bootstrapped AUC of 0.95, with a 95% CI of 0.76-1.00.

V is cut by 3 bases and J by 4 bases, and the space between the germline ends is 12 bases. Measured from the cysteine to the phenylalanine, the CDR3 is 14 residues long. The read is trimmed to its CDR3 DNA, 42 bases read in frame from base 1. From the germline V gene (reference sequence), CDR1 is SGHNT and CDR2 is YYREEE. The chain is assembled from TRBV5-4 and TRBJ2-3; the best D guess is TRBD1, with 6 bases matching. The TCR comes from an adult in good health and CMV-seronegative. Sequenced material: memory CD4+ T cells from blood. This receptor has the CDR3 CASSSRTGPDTQYF. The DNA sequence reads TGTGCCAGCAGCTCGAGAACAGGGCCAGATACGCAGTATTTT.